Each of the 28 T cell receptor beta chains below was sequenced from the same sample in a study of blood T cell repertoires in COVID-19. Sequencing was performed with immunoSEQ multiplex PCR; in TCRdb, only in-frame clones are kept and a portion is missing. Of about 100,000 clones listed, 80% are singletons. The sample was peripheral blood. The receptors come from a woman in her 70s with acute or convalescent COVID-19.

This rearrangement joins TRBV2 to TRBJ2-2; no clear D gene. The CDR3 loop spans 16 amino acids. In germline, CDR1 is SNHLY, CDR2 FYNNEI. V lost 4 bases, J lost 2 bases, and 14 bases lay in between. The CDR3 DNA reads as TGTGCCAGCAGTGCTAACTCAGGTTACAACACCGGGGAGCTGTTTTTT. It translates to CASSANSGYNTGELFF.

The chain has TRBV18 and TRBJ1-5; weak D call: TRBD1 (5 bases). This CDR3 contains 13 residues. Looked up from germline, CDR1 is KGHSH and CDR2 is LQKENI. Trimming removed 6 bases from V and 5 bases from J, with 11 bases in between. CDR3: CASSHGGDQPQHF. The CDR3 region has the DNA TGTGCCAGCTCCCACGGGGGAGATCAGCCCCAGCATTTT.

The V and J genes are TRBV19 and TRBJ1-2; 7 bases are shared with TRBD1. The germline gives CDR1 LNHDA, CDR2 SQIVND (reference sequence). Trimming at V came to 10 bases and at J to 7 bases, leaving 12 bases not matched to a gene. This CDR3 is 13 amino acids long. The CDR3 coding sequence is TGTGCCACCTTGTCCCGGGACAGCCTTGGCTACACCTTC. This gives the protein CATLSRDSLGYTF.

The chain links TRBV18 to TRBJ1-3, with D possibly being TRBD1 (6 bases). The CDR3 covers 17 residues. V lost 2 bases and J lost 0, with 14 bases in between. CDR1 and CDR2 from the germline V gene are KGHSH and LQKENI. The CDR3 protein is CASSPTGGRHSGNTIYF. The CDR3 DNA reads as TGTGCCAGCTCACCAACGGGGGGCAGGCACTCTGGAAACACCATATATTTT.

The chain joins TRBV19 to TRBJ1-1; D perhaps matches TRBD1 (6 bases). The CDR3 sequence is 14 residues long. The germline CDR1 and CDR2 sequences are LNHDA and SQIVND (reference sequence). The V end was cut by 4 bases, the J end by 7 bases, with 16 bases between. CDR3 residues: CASSTQTGLGEAFF. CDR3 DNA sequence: TGTGCCAGTAGTACTCAGACAGGTTTAGGTGAAGCTTTCTTT.

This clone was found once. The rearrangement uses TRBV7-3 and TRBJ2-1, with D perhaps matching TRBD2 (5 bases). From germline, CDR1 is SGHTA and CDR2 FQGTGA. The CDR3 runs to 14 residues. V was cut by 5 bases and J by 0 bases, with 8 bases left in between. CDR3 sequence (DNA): TGTGCCAGCAGCCGGGGAAGCTCCTACAATGAGCAGTTCTTC. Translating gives CASSRGSSYNEQFF. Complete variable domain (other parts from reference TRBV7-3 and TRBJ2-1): GAGVSQTPSNKVTEKGKYVELRCDPISGHTALYWYRQSLGQGPEFLIYFQGTGAADDSGLPNDRFFAVRPEGSVSTLKIQRTERGDSAVYLCASSRGSSYNEQFFGPGTRLTVL.

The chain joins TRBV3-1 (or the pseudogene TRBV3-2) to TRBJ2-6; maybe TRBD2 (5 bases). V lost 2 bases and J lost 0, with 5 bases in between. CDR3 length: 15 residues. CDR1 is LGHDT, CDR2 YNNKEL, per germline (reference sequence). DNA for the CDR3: TGTGCCAGCAGCCAACGGGACTCTGGGGCCAACGTCCTGACTTTC. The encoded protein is CASSQRDSGANVLTF.

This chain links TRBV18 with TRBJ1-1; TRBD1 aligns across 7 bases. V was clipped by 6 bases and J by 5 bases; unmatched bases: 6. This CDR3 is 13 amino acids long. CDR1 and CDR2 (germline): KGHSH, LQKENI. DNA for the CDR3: TGTGCCAGCTCCCAGAGGACAGGAACTGAAGCTTTCTTT. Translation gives CASSQRTGTEAFF.

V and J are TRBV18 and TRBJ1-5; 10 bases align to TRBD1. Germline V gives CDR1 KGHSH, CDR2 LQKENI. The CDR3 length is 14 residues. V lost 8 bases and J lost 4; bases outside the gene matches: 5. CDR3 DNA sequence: TGTGCCAGCCGGGGGGGACAGGGGAATCAGCCCCAGCATTTT. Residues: CASRGGQGNQPQHF.

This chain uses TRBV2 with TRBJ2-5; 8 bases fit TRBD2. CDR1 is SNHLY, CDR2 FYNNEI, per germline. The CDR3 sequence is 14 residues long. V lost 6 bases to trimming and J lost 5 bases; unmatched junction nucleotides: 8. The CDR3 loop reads CASSGRTSFETQYF. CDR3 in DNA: TGTGCCAGCAGCGGAAGGACTAGCTTTGAGACCCAGTACTTC.

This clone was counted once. The CDR3 is CACGSSVGYTF. DNA of the CDR3: TGTGCCTGCGGATCGTCTGTCGGCTACACCTTC. The rearrangement uses TRBV6-5 and TRBJ1-2; D is unresolved. Germline loops: CDR1 MNHEY, CDR2 SVGAGI. The CDR3 has 11 residues. The ends were cut back, 11 bases at V and 8 bases at J, with 15 bases in the middle.

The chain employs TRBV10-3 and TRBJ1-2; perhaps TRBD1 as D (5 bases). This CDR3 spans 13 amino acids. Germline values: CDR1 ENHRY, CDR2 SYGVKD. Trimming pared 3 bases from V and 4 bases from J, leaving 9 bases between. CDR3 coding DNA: TGTGCCATCAGTGAAGGGGCTCGCTATGGCTACACCTTC. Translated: CAISEGARYGYTF.

The CDR3 DNA sequence: TGTGCCATCAGTGAACCAGGGATTTACGAGCAGTACTTC. It translates to CAISEPGIYEQYF. The chain links TRBV10-3 to TRBJ2-7; tentatively, D is TRBD1 (5 bases). Trimming left V 3 bases short and J 4 bases short, with 10 bases between. Germline V CDR1 and CDR2: ENHRY, SYGVKD. The CDR3 sequence is 13 residues long.

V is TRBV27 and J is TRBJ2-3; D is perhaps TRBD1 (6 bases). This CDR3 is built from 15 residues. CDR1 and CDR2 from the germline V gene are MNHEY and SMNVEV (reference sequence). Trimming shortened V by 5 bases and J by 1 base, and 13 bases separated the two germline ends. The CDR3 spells CASSNWGPGTDTQYF. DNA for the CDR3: TGTGCCAGCAGTAATTGGGGGCCTGGCACAGATACGCAGTATTTT.

CDR3 DNA: TGTGCCAGCAGCCAGGAACTAGCGGGGAGCACAGATACGCAGTATTTT. Protein: CASSQELAGSTDTQYF. The genes are TRBV4-2 and TRBJ2-3, with TRBD2 matching 10 bases. Germline V lookup: CDR1 LGHNA, CDR2 YNFKEQ. The CDR3 length is 16 residues. V gave up 3 bases and J gave up 0 bases; unmatched junction bases: 3.

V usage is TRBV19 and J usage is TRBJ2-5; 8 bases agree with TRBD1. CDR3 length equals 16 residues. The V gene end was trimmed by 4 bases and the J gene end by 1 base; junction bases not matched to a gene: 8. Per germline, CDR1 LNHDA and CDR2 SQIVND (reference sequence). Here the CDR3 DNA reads TGTGCCAGTAGTACTGCGGACAGGGCCCCCCAAGAGACCCAGTACTTC. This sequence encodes CASSTADRAPQETQYF. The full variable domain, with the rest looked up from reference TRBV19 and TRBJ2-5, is DGGITQSPKYLFRKEGQNVTLSCEQNLNHDAMYWYRQDPGQGLRLIYYSQIVNDFQKGDIAEGYSVSREKKESFPLTVTSAQKNPTAFYLCASSTADRAPQETQYFGPGTRLLVL.

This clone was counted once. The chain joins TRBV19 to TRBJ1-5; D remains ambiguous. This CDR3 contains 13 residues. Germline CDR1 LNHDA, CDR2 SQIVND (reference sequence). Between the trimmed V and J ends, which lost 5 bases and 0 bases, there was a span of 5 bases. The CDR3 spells CASSQYSNQPQHF. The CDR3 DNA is TGTGCCAGTAGTCAGTATAGCAATCAGCCCCAGCATTTT.

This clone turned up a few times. CDR3 coding DNA: TGTGCCAGCAGCCCCGAGGGGGGGATGTCCTACGAGCAGTACTTC. This codes for CASSPEGGMSYEQYF. This chain joins TRBV6-5 and TRBJ2-7; a weak D match, TRBD2 (7 bases). The length of the CDR3 is 15 residues. Trimming took off 6 bases at V and 1 base at J, with 16 bases between the two ends. Germline-derived CDR1 and CDR2 are MNHEY and SVGAGI.

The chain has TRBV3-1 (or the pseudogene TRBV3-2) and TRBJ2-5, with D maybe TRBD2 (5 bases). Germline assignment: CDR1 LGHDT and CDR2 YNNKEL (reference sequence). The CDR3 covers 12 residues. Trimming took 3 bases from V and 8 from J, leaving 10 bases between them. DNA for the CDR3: TGTGCCAGCAGCCACACTCGGGGTACCCAGTACTTC. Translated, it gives CASSHTRGTQYF.

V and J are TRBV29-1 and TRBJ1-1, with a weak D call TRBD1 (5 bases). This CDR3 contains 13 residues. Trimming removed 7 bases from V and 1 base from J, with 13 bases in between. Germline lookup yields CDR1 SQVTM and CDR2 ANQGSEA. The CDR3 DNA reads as TGCAGCGCTGCGGACAACTCGAACACTGAAGCTTTCTTT. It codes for CSAADNSNTEAFF.

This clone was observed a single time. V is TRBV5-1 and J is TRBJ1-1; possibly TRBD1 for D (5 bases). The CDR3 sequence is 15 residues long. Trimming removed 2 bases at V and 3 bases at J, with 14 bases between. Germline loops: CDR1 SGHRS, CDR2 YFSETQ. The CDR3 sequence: CASSFTLGVDTEAFF. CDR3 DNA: TGCGCCAGCAGCTTCACGTTAGGGGTTGACACTGAAGCTTTCTTT.

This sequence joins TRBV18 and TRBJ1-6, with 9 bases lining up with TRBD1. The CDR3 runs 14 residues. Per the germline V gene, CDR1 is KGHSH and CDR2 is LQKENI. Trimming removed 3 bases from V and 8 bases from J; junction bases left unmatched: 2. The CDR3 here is CASSPGQGDSPLHF. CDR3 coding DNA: TGTGCCAGCTCACCGGGACAGGGAGATTCACCCCTCCACTTT. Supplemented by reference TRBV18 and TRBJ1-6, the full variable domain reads NAGVMQNPRHLVRRRGQEARLRCSPMKGHSHVYWYRQLPEEGLKFMVYLQKENIIDESGMPKERFSAEFPKEGPSILRIQQVVRGDSAAYFCASSPGQGDSPLHFGNGTRLTVT.

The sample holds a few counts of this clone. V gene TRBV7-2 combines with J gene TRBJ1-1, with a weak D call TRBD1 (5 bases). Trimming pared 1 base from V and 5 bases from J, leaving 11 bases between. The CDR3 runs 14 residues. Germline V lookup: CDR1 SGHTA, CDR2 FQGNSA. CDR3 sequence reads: CASSLGGGRTEAFF. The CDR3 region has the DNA TGTGCCAGCAGCTTAGGTGGGGGGAGGACTGAAGCTTTCTTT.

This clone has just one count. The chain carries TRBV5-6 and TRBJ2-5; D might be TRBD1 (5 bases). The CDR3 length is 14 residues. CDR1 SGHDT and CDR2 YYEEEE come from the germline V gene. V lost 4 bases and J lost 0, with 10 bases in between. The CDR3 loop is CASSTRTYQETQYF. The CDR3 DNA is TGTGCCAGCAGCACTCGGACATACCAAGAGACCCAGTACTTC.

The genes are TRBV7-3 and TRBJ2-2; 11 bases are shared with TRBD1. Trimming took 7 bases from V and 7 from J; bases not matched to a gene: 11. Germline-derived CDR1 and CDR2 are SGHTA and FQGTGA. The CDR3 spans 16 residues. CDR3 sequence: CASTHIGQGAVGELFF. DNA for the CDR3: TGTGCCAGCACTCACATCGGACAGGGGGCTGTCGGGGAGCTGTTTTTT.

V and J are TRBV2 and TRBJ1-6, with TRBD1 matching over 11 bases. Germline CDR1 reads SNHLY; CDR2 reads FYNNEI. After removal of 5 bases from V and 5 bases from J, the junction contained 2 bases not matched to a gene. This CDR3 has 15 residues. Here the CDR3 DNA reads TGTGCCAGCAGTCGGGGACAGGGGGATAATTCACCCCTCCACTTT. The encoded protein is CASSRGQGDNSPLHF.

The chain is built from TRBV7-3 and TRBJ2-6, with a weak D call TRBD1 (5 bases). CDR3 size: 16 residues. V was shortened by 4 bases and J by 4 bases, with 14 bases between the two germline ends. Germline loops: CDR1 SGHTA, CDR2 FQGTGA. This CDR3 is CASSWGPISGANVLTF. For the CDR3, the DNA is TGTGCCAGCAGCTGGGGCCCAATCTCAGGGGCCAACGTCCTGACTTTC.

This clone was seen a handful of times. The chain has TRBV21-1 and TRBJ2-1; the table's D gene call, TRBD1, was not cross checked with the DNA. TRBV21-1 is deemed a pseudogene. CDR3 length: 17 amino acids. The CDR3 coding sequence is TGTGCCAGACGAAGGGGGACGAGGGGCTTCTCCTACAATGAGCAGTTCTTC. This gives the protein CARRRGTRGFSYNEQFF.